One and the same sample provided the 24 T cell receptor beta chains below, sequenced in a study of blood T cell repertoires in COVID-19. Libraries were prepared by immunoSEQ multiplex PCR; TCRdb keeps only in-frame clonotypes and omits some of them. The data contain some 110,000 clones, 60% to 80% of them singletons. The sample consisted of peripheral blood. These receptors were taken from a man older than 75 with COVID-19, enrolled during active disease.

This sequence joins TRBV10-3 and TRBJ2-5, with 10 bases aligning to TRBD2. The CDR3 is made up of 16 amino acids. Germline V CDR1 and CDR2: ENHRY, SYGVKD. The J segment lost 1 base and the V segment lost 8 bases, leaving 10 bases of the junction unmatched. The CDR3 sequence is CAIGGTSGTLQETQYF. DNA of the CDR3: TGTGCCATCGGAGGTACTAGCGGGACCCTCCAAGAGACCCAGTACTTC.

The chain joins TRBV23-1 to TRBJ1-3; D possibly corresponds to TRBD1 (5 bases). TRBV23-1 is an open reading frame, and its role is uncertain. The CDR3 runs to 17 residues. Trimming left V 2 bases short and J 0 bases short, with 14 bases between. This CDR3 reads CASSQRTAGISGNTIYF. The CDR3 DNA follows: TGCGCCAGCAGTCAAAGGACGGCAGGGATCTCTGGAAACACCATATATTTT.

The chain combines TRBV3-1 (or the pseudogene TRBV3-2) with TRBJ1-2; 11 bases are a match to TRBD1. J lost 11 bases, V lost 4 bases, and 6 bases had no gene match. This CDR3 region has 13 residues. Germline V gene lookup returns CDR1 LGHDT and CDR2 YNNKEL (reference sequence). The CDR3 here is CASSPPGQGVYTF. In DNA form, the CDR3 reads TGTGCCAGCAGCCCACCGGGACAGGGGGTATACACCTTC.

The gene calls are TRBV6-6 and TRBJ1-6; 7 bases are shared with TRBD1. The J segment lost 9 bases and the V segment lost 6 bases, leaving 8 bases of the junction unmatched. This CDR3 has 14 amino acids. The germline gives CDR1 MNHNY, CDR2 SVGAGI (reference sequence). The CDR3 DNA sequence: TGTGCCAGCAGCCCAGACAGGGTCGGTTCACCCCTCCACTTT. It encodes CASSPDRVGSPLHF.

The genes are TRBV27 and TRBJ1-3; 7 nucleotides line up with TRBD1. The ends lost 4 bases at V and 9 bases at J; junction bases unmatched: 9. The CDR3 consists of 14 residues. CDR1 and CDR2 from the germline V gene are MNHEY and SMNVEV (reference sequence). The CDR3 is CASSSRQGRGTIYF. CDR3 nucleotide sequence: TGTGCCAGCAGTTCAAGACAGGGAAGAGGCACCATATATTTT.

V gene TRBV15 combines with J gene TRBJ2-1; 7 nucleotides line up with TRBD2. This CDR3 comprises 17 residues. V lost 4 bases to trimming and J lost 1 base; unmatched junction nucleotides: 10. Germline V gene lookup returns CDR1 LNHNV and CDR2 YYDKDF (reference sequence). CDR3: CATSIGRLARSYNEQFF. The CDR3 region has the DNA TGTGCCACCAGCATAGGTCGACTAGCCCGTTCCTACAATGAGCAGTTCTTC.

The rearrangement uses TRBV7-9 and TRBJ2-7; D unclear. From germline, CDR1 is SEHNR and CDR2 FQNEAQ (reference sequence). V shed 5 bases and J shed 6 bases, with 17 bases lying between them. The CDR3 runs 14 residues. CDR3 bases: TGTGCCAGCAGCAGAAAGGAGACGGGTGCCGAGCAGTACTTC. Amino acid sequence: CASSRKETGAEQYF.

Only a few counts were recorded for this clone. This chain links TRBV19 with TRBJ1-5, with TRBD1 matching over 7 bases. The V gene's germline CDR1 is LNHDA and CDR2 SQIVND (reference sequence). This CDR3 has 14 amino acids. After removal of 9 bases from V and 0 bases from J, the junction contained 5 bases not matched to a gene. In nucleotides, the CDR3 is TGTGCCAGCCACAGGGGATATAGCAATCAGCCCCAGCATTTT. The encoded protein is CASHRGYSNQPQHF. Drawing the rest from reference TRBV19 and TRBJ1-5, the complete variable domain is DGGITQSPKYLFRKEGQNVTLSCEQNLNHDAMYWYRQDPGQGLRLIYYSQIVNDFQKGDIAEGYSVSREKKESFPLTVTSAQKNPTAFYLCASHRGYSNQPQHFGDGTRLSIL.

In its sample, this clone was seen a few times. CDR3 amino acids: CASSLGLARGEQYF. For the CDR3, the DNA is TGCGCCAGCAGCCTGGGACTAGCGAGAGGCGAGCAGTACTTC. This chain links TRBV5-1 with TRBJ2-7, with 10 bases lining up with TRBD2. The ends lost 4 bases at V and 6 bases at J; junction bases unmatched: 7. This CDR3 has 14 amino acids. CDR1 is SGHRS and CDR2 is YFSETQ in the germline V gene.

The chain joins TRBV29-1 to TRBJ1-2, with 9 bases lining up with TRBD1. CDR1 is SQVTM, CDR2 ANQGSEA, per germline. The junction had 8 bases not matched to a gene; V was cut back by 6 bases and J by 0 bases. The CDR3 totals 15 residues. The CDR3 protein is CSVTPGTGTNYGYTF. CDR3 nucleotides: TGCAGCGTCACCCCCGGGACAGGGACTAACTATGGCTACACCTTC.

DNA of the CDR3: TGTGCCAGCAGTTTCCCCAGAGGTCCCGACTACACCTTC. Its translation: CASSFPRGPDYTF. The V call is TRBV28, the J call TRBJ1-2; unclear D gene. V dropped 3 bases and J dropped 10 bases, with 15 bases sitting between them. CDR3 length: 13 amino acids. Germline CDR1 MDHEN, CDR2 SYDVKM.

CDR3 bases: TGCAGCGTTGTCCTCGGACTAGCGGCTTACAATGAGCAGTTCTTC. Its translation: CSVVLGLAAYNEQFF. This chain joins TRBV29-1 and TRBJ2-1; 10 nucleotides match TRBD2. The V and J ends lost 4 bases and 4 bases, in that order; junction bases with no gene match: 7. The CDR3 runs to 15 residues. Germline loops: CDR1 SQVTM, CDR2 ANQGSEA.

The chain recombines TRBV15 with TRBJ2-7; D is unresolved. CDR3 length: 13 amino acids. CDR1 LNHNV and CDR2 YYDKDF come from the germline V gene (reference sequence). V was shortened by 4 bases and J by 4 bases, with 11 bases between the two germline ends. This chain's CDR3 is CATSTPEFYEQYF. The CDR3 DNA sequence: TGTGCCACCAGCACCCCGGAGTTTTACGAGCAGTACTTC. Variable domain in full (rest from reference TRBV15 and TRBJ2-7): DAMVIQNPRYQVTQFGKPVTLSCSQTLNHNVMYWYQQKSSQAPKLLFHYYDKDFNNEADTPDNFQSRRPNTSFCFLDIRSPGLGDTAMYLCATSTPEFYEQYFGPGTRLTVT.

This chain uses TRBV15 with TRBJ2-6; 10 bases are a match to TRBD1. Per the germline V gene, CDR1 is LNHNV and CDR2 is YYDKDF (reference sequence). CDR3 length: 20 amino acids. After removal of 3 bases from V and 2 bases from J, the junction contained 13 bases not matched to a gene. The CDR3 protein is CATSSPHWDRGLAGANVLTF. As DNA, the CDR3 is TGTGCCACCAGCAGCCCCCATTGGGACAGGGGCCTGGCTGGGGCCAACGTCCTGACTTTC.

This clone was observed a single time. The chain employs TRBV19 and TRBJ2-7, with 15 nucleotides matching TRBD2. The CDR3 is made up of 17 amino acids. V lost 6 bases and J lost 0; bases outside the gene matches: 6. The germline CDR1 and CDR2 sequences are LNHDA and SQIVND (reference sequence). In nucleotides, the CDR3 is TGTGCCAGTAGCTCCGGGACTAGCGGGAGGAGCTCCTACGAGCAGTACTTC. This gives the protein CASSSGTSGRSSYEQYF. Variable domain in full (rest from reference TRBV19 and TRBJ2-7): DGGITQSPKYLFRKEGQNVTLSCEQNLNHDAMYWYRQDPGQGLRLIYYSQIVNDFQKGDIAEGYSVSREKKESFPLTVTSAQKNPTAFYLCASSSGTSGRSSYEQYFGPGTRLTVT.

This chain joins TRBV28 and TRBJ2-1; TRBD1 matches 10 bases. The germline V gene encodes CDR1 MDHEN and CDR2 SYDVKM. The length of the CDR3 is 16 residues. The junction had 2 bases not matched to a gene; V was cut back by 1 base and J by 2 bases. This chain's CDR3 is CASSLSTGGAYNEQFF. CDR3 in DNA: TGTGCCAGCAGTTTATCGACAGGGGGCGCCTACAATGAGCAGTTCTTC.

This clone was seen a handful of times. The V and J genes are TRBV28 and TRBJ1-1, with a weak D call TRBD1 (5 bases). This CDR3 has 14 residues. Trimming pared 3 bases from V and 8 bases from J, leaving 16 bases between. In germline, CDR1 is MDHEN, CDR2 SYDVKM. The CDR3 protein is CASSFNFLGGEAFF. The DNA of the CDR3 is TGTGCCAGCAGTTTCAATTTCCTCGGGGGGGAAGCTTTCTTT.

As concerns this clone: Germline and junction disagree at one end, which may indicate a read error. The chain recombines TRBV7-7 with TRBJ2-1; 8 nucleotides align to TRBD2. The CDR3 is made up of 14 amino acids. Germline CDR1 and CDR2: SSHAT and FNYEAQ (reference sequence). The CDR3 here is CASSPSSGRTEQFF. DNA for the CDR3: TGTGCTAGCAGCCCCTCGAGCGGGAGAACTGAGCAGTTCTTC.

This clone has at least ten counts. This chain joins TRBV18 and TRBJ2-1; 9 nucleotides agree with TRBD2. Germline V CDR1 and CDR2: KGHSH, LQKENI. This CDR3 region has 14 residues. V trimming: 2 bases; J trimming: 7 bases; junction bases outside the gene matches: 3. The CDR3 sequence is CASSPAGGPNEQFF. As DNA, the CDR3 is TGTGCCAGCTCACCAGCGGGAGGGCCTAATGAGCAGTTCTTC.

This chain uses TRBV27 with TRBJ1-4; possible D gene TRBD1, 5 bases. Trimming left V 5 bases short and J 0 bases short, with 10 bases between. Germline CDR1 is MNHEY and CDR2 is SMNVEV (reference sequence). The CDR3 is 15 residues long. For the CDR3, the DNA is TGTGCCAGCAGTGACAGCTATGCAACTAATGAAAAACTGTTTTTT. Protein product: CASSDSYATNEKLFF.

The rearrangement joins TRBV9 to TRBJ1-1; 7 bases align to TRBD1. The germline CDR1 and CDR2 sequences are SGDLS and YYNGEE. V was clipped by 4 bases and J by 4 bases; unmatched bases: 13. This CDR3 is 16 amino acids long. The CDR3 sequence is CASSPMTGTTSTEAFF. CDR3 DNA: TGTGCCAGCAGCCCTATGACAGGGACAACCAGCACTGAAGCTTTCTTT.

The chain employs TRBV28 and TRBJ2-3; TRBD2 aligns across 8 bases. Germline trimming cut 2 bases from V and 4 bases from J; bases unmatched to any gene: 5. The CDR3 spans 15 residues. CDR1 and CDR2 from the germline V gene are MDHEN and SYDVKM. This chain's CDR3 is CASSLREGGADTQYF. Written as DNA, the CDR3 is TGTGCCAGCAGTTTACGGGAGGGGGGCGCAGATACGCAGTATTTT.

The rearrangement uses TRBV5-4 and TRBJ2-1, with TRBD2 matching over 8 bases. This CDR3 comprises 15 residues. The V gene's germline CDR1 is SGHNT and CDR2 YYREEE (reference sequence). After removal of 6 bases from V and 5 bases from J, the junction contained 10 bases not matched to a gene. CDR3 DNA sequence: TGTGCCAGCACATGGGCGGGAGGCAGCCACAATGAGCAGTTCTTC. The encoded protein is CASTWAGGSHNEQFF.

CDR3 coding DNA: TGTGCCAGCAGGGACAGGGACTACAATGAGCAGTTCTTC. The encoded protein is CASRDRDYNEQFF. V and J are TRBV2 and TRBJ2-1; 8 bases are a match to TRBD1. With 6 bases clipped from V and 3 bases from J, the junction kept 1 base outside the gene matches. The CDR3 contains 13 residues. Per germline, CDR1 SNHLY and CDR2 FYNNEI. The whole variable domain, remainder taken from reference TRBV2 and TRBJ2-1, is EPEVTQTPSHQVTQMGQEVILRCVPISNHLYFYWYRQILGQKVEFLVSFYNNEISEKSEIFDDQFSVERPDGSNFTLKIRSTKLEDSAMYFCASRDRDYNEQFFGPGTRLTVL.